This TCR beta chain was sequenced during a study of T cells in Graves' hyperthyroidism and ophthalmopathy. The sample holds many counts of this clonotype. TCR beta CDR3 region amplification was performed from RNA transcripts. Primed by the HTBI set, a first-round RT-PCR was run on the TCR CDR3. TCRdb reprocessed the multiplex PCR reads with MiXCR, giving one entry per CDR3 protein. In the table there are approximately 490,000 distinct CDR3 sequences, roughly 23% of which are singletons. Trimming shortened V by 7 bases and J by 0 bases, and 13 bases separated the two germline ends. This CDR3 is 13 amino acids long. Germline V lookup: CDR1 GTSNPN, CDR2 SVGIG (reference sequence).

V and J are TRBV30 and TRBJ2-7, with D maybe TRBD2 (6 bases). Sequencing was carried out using blood. This TCR came from a woman in her 70s with Graves' ophthalmopathy. This chain's CDR3 is CAYRAGSSYEQYF. As DNA, the CDR3 is TGTGCCTACCGGGCCGGGAGCTCCTACGAGCAGTACTTC. The full variable domain, rest sourced from reference TRBV30 and TRBJ2-7, is SQTIHQWPATLVQPVGSPLSLECTVEGTSNPNLYWYRQAAGRGLQLLFYSVGIGQISSEVPQNLSASRPQDRQFILSSKKLLLSDSGFYLCAYRAGSSYEQYFGPGTRLTVT.